The T cell receptor (beta chain) under discussion was sequenced for a study of Graves' ophthalmopathy and Graves' hyperthyroidism. Ten or more counts support this clonotype. As yet, its antigen is unknown. For repertoire sequencing, the TCR beta CDR3 regions were amplified from RNA transcripts. The library came from an HTBI-primed first-round RT-PCR and a second-round multiplex PCR. One entry per CDR3 protein, called by TCRdb with MiXCR from the multiplex PCR reads. The sample lists about 400,000 distinct CDR3 sequences, about 18% occurring once. General study findings and limits: Blood contained most expanded thyroid clonotypes exceeding 0.001 frequency.

Trimming left V 5 bases short and J 0 bases short, with 17 bases between. The germline V gene has CDR1 MDHEN and CDR2 SYDVKM. The CDR3 loop spans 17 amino acids. This clonotype was obtained from a woman younger than 35 with Graves' ophthalmopathy. The rearrangement uses TRBV28 and TRBJ1-3; D unclear. Input material: peripheral blood. DNA for the CDR3: TGTGCCAGCAGTCCCCGAAGTCGCACCTCCTCTGGAAACACCATATATTTT. Its protein is CASSPRSRTSSGNTIYF. Combining the CDR3 with reference TRBV28 and TRBJ1-3 gives the whole variable domain DVKVTQSSRYLVKRTGEKVFLECVQDMDHENMFWYRQDPGLGLRLIYFSYDVKMKEKGDIPEGYSVSREKKERFSLILESASTNQTSMYLCASSPRSRTSSGNTIYFGEGSWLTVV.